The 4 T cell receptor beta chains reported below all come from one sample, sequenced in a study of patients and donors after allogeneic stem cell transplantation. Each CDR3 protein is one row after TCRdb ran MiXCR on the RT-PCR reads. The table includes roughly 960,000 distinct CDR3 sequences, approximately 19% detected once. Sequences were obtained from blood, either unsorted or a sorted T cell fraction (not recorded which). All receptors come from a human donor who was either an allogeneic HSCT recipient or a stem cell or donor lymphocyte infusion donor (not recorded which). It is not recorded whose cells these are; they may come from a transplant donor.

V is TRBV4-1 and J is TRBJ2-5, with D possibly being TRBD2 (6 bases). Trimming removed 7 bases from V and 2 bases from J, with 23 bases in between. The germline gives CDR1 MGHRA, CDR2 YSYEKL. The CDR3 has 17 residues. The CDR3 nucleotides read TGCGCCAGCAAGAGGAGTCAGGAGGGGACCCTTCAAGAGACCCAGTACTTC. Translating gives CASKRSQEGTLQETQYF.

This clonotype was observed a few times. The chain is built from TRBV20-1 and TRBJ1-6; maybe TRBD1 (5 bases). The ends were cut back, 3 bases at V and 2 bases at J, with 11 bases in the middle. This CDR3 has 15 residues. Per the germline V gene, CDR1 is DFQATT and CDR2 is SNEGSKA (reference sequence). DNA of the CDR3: TGCAGTGCTAGCGGGACCGCCACCTATAATTCACCCCTCCACTTT. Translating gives CSASGTATYNSPLHF.

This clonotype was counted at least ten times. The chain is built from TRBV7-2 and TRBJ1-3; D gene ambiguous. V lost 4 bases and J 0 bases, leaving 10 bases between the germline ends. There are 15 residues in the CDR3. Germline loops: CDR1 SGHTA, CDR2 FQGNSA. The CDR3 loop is CASSWTDNSGNTIYF. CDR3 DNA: TGTGCCAGCAGCTGGACCGACAACTCTGGAAACACCATATATTTT.

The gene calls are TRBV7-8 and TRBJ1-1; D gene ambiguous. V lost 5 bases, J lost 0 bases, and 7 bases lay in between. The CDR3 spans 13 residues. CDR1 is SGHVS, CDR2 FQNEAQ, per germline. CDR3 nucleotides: TGTGCCAGCAGCCTTATCTTGAACACTGAAGCTTTCTTT. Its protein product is CASSLILNTEAFF.